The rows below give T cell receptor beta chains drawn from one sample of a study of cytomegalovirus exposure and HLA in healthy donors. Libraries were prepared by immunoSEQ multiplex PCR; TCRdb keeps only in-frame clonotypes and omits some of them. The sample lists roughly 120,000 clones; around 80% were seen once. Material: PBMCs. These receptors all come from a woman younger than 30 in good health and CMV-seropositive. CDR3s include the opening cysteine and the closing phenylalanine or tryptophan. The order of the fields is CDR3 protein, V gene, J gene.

CDR3 protein: CASSKAIERYSTDTQYF
V gene: TRBV21-1
J gene: TRBJ2-3

CDR3 protein: CASAQGVDQPQHF
V gene: TRBV28
J gene: TRBJ1-5

CDR3 protein: CASSFRDRGNTIYF
V gene: TRBV5-4
J gene: TRBJ1-3

CDR3 protein: CASSQAWGTGGITGELFF
V gene: TRBV4-1
J gene: TRBJ2-2

CDR3 protein: CASALGRGTEAFF
V gene: TRBV7-3
J gene: TRBJ1-1

CDR3 protein: CASRPTSGSNNEQFF
V gene: TRBV7-9
J gene: TRBJ2-1

CDR3 protein: CASSRKEGTALGNQPQHF
V gene: TRBV19
J gene: TRBJ1-5

CDR3 protein: CASSSFPRGDSLDTQYF
V gene: TRBV7-8
J gene: TRBJ2-3

CDR3 protein: CASRGGSTYEQYF
V gene: TRBV10-3
J gene: TRBJ2-7

CDR3 protein: CASRGLAGAGWEQYF
V gene: TRBV5-1
J gene: TRBJ2-7

CDR3 protein: CASSLDRFGNQPQHF
V gene: TRBV6-6
J gene: TRBJ1-5

CDR3 protein: CASTRWERENEQFF
V gene: TRBV6-6
J gene: TRBJ2-1

CDR3 protein: CASSLEPDRVTEAFF
V gene: TRBV5-1
J gene: TRBJ1-1

CDR3 protein: CASRLDRDKENIQYF
V gene: TRBV6-6
J gene: TRBJ2-4

CDR3 protein: CASSLLAGGGETQYF
V gene: TRBV5-4
J gene: TRBJ2-5

CDR3 protein: CASSVQQGMIYEQYF
V gene: TRBV6-5
J gene: TRBJ2-7

CDR3 protein: CSSSARDTRSSTIYF
V gene: TRBV7-9
J gene: TRBJ1-3

CDR3 protein: CASSLNRRGEQFF
V gene: TRBV18
J gene: TRBJ2-1

CDR3 protein: CASSARADAEAFF
V gene: TRBV10-1
J gene: TRBJ1-1

CDR3 protein: CASSTPGDREYEQFF
V gene: TRBV4-1
J gene: TRBJ2-1

CDR3 protein: CATSRDGMPGQGNEQYF
V gene: TRBV15
J gene: TRBJ2-7

CDR3 protein: CASSLAAGDWEEQFF
V gene: TRBV7-9
J gene: TRBJ2-1

CDR3 protein: CASSKGLGGQGSNTEAFF
V gene: TRBV21-1
J gene: TRBJ1-1

CDR3 protein: CASSGGFSYEQYF
V gene: TRBV4-2
J gene: TRBJ2-7